This T cell receptor beta chain appears in the sequencing data of a study of CD8 T cells in Susac syndrome. When the RNA was reverse transcribed, random hexamers were used with an input of roughly 0.45 to 1 ug. MiXCR was run by TCRdb on the immunoSEQ multiplex PCR reads, yielding one entry per CDR3 protein. Altogether about 300,000 distinct CDR3 sequences are present, about 91% being singletons, with the ten largest covering roughly 0.17%. The authors sequenced TCR beta from blood CD8+ and CD4+ T cells. The multiple sclerosis control group consisted of treatment-naive patients whose relapsing-remitting disease, which was either stable or active, fulfilled revised McDonald criteria. Sequencing was carried out using CD8+ T cells from PBMCs. The sequence was obtained from a human donor with multiple sclerosis.

In DNA, the CDR3 is TGCGCCAGCAGGGGGTATCCCTCCTTAGACGACACCGGGGAGCTGTTTTTT. Its protein product is CASRGYPSLDDTGELFF. The chain carries TRBV5-1 and TRBJ2-2, with D unresolved. Trimming stripped 5 bases from V and 3 bases from J, with 20 bases between. This CDR3 comprises 17 residues. Per germline, CDR1 SGHRS and CDR2 YFSETQ.